The rows below give T cell receptor beta chains drawn from one sample of a study of T cell clones after liver transplantation. Data came from immunoSEQ multiplex PCR; TCRdb stores just in-frame clones and leaves some out. This table holds some 80,000 clones, roughly 80% found once. The source material was CD4+ T cells from blood, sampled almost 47 months after liver transplant. The receptors stem from a human patient who received a liver transplant. Some of these T cells may belong to the graft donor. The CDR3 runs from the conserved cysteine through the conserved F or W. Each record gives: V gene, D gene, clone size, J gene, CDR3 protein, CDR3 DNA. A D gene is named only where the DNA matches it firmly. Part of the rows lack a size; the others show once, few, many or a class for expanded clones.

V gene: TRBV6-6; D gene: .; clone size: .; J gene: TRBJ1-1; CDR3 protein: CASSYTLNTEAFF; CDR3 DNA: TGTGCCAGCAGTTACACCTTGAACACTGAAGCTTTCTTT
V gene: TRBV6-6; D gene: TRBD2; clone size: .; J gene: TRBJ2-5; CDR3 protein: CANLASGRVTQYF; CDR3 DNA: TGTGCCAACCTAGCTAGCGGGAGGGTGACCCAGTACTTC
V gene: TRBV25-1; D gene: .; clone size: once; J gene: TRBJ1-1; CDR3 protein: CASTRNTEAFF; CDR3 DNA: TGTGCCAGCACTAGGAACACTGAAGCTTTCTTT
V gene: TRBV5-4; D gene: .; clone size: .; J gene: TRBJ1-1; CDR3 protein: CASSVGQRNEAFF; CDR3 DNA: TGTGCCAGCAGCGTGGGCCAGCGGAATGAAGCTTTCTTT
V gene: TRBV9; D gene: .; clone size: .; J gene: TRBJ1-1; CDR3 protein: CASSGGAGQHKGGTEAFF; CDR3 DNA: TGTGCCAGCAGCGGGGGGGCCGGACAGCATAAGGGAGGCACTGAAGCTTTCTTT
V gene: TRBV5-8; D gene: .; clone size: once; J gene: TRBJ2-3; CDR3 protein: CASSLGKGISTDTQYF; CDR3 DNA: TGTGCCAGCAGCTTGGGAAAGGGGATCAGCACAGATACGCAGTATTTT
V gene: TRBV5-1; D gene: .; clone size: .; J gene: TRBJ1-1; CDR3 protein: CASSSLGHKNTEAFF; CDR3 DNA: TGCGCCAGCAGCTCGCTCGGGCACAAGAACACTGAAGCTTTCTTT
V gene: TRBV2; D gene: .; clone size: .; J gene: TRBJ2-2; CDR3 protein: CASSVRELFF; CDR3 DNA: TGTGCCAGCAGTGTCCGGGAGCTGTTTTTT
V gene: TRBV2; D gene: TRBD2; clone size: .; J gene: TRBJ2-7; CDR3 protein: CASSEPASGRREQYF; CDR3 DNA: TGTGCCAGCAGTGAACCCGCTAGCGGTCGGAGGGAGCAGTACTTC
V gene: TRBV4-3; D gene: TRBD2; clone size: .; J gene: TRBJ2-1; CDR3 protein: CASSQDGLAGVGGDEQFF; CDR3 DNA: TGCGCCAGCAGCCAAGATGGACTAGCGGGAGTAGGGGGTGATGAGCAGTTCTTC
V gene: TRBV11-2; D gene: .; clone size: .; J gene: TRBJ2-2; CDR3 protein: CASSPITGELFF; CDR3 DNA: TGTGCCAGCAGCCCCATCACCGGGGAGCTGTTTTTT
V gene: TRBV11-3; D gene: .; clone size: .; J gene: TRBJ2-2; CDR3 protein: CASSLLYTPVDTGELFF; CDR3 DNA: TGTGCCAGCAGCTTACTGTATACCCCCGTCGACACCGGGGAGCTGTTTTTT
V gene: TRBV7-9; D gene: .; clone size: few; J gene: TRBJ1-3; CDR3 protein: CASSLGGGPVGNTIYF; CDR3 DNA: TGTGCCAGCAGCTTAGGCGGGGGCCCGGTGGGAAACACCATATATTTT
V gene: TRBV6-6; D gene: .; clone size: .; J gene: TRBJ2-7; CDR3 protein: CASSPGSGLSYEQYF; CDR3 DNA: TGTGCCAGCAGCCCCGGGTCGGGCCTCTCCTACGAGCAGTACTTC
V gene: TRBV6-5; D gene: .; clone size: .; J gene: TRBJ1-2; CDR3 protein: CASSYSSNGYTF; CDR3 DNA: TGTGCCAGCAGTTACTCGTCCAATGGCTACACCTTC